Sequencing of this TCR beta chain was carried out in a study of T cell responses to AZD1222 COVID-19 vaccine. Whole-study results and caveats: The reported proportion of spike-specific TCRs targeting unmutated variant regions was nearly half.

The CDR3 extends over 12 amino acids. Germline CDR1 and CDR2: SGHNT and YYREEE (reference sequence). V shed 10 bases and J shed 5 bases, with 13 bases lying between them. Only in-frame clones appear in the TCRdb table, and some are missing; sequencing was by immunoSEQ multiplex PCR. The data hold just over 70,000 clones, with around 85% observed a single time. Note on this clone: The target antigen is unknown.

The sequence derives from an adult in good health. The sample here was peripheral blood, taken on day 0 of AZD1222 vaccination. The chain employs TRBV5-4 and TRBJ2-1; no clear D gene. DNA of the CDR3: TGTGCCGGAGAGGAGCCAAACAATGAGCAGTTCTTC. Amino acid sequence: CAGEEPNNEQFF.